This T cell receptor (beta chain) comes out of a study of regulatory T cells in long-lasting Graves disease. Indicated time point: persistent/refractory GD, antithyroid drugs over 5 years with positive TRAb. PBMC RNA was the source of the TCR library. An endocrinology unit in Xi'an, China, supplied the patients. This clonotype was seen repeatedly, ten times or more. Looked up from germline, CDR1 is SEHNR and CDR2 is FQNEAQ (reference sequence). This CDR3 region has 15 residues. The V and J ends lost 1 base and 2 bases respectively, with 12 bases between them. Assembly of TCR beta libraries relied on iRepertoire HTBI primers together with Arm-PCR of CDR3 regions. TCRdb passed the multiplex PCR reads through MiXCR, listing each CDR3 protein once. Of about 400,000 distinct CDR3 sequences listed, less than 25% are singletons.

The chain uses TRBV7-9 and TRBJ2-7; D is perhaps TRBD1 or TRBD2 (7 bases each). The receptor was isolated from a female donor with Graves disease. Specimen: peripheral blood mononuclear cells (PBMCs), collected when the disease was refractory, from a patient treated with antithyroid drugs. CDR3 nucleotide sequence: TGTGCCAGCAGCTTAGGTGCAGGGGGGGCCTACGAGCAGTACTTC. Protein product: CASSLGAGGAYEQYF.